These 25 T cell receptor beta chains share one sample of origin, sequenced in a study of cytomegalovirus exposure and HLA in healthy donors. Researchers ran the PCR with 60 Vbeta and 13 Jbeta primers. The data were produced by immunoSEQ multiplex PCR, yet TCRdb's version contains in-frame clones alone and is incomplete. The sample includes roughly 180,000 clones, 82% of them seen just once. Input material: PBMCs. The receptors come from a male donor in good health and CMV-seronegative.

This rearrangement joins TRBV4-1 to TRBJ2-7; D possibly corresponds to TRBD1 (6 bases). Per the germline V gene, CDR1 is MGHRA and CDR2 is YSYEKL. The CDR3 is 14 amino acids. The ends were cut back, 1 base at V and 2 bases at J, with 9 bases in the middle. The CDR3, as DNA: TGCGCCAGCAGCCAAGTTGCAGGGGCCTACGAGCAGTACTTC. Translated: CASSQVAGAYEQYF.

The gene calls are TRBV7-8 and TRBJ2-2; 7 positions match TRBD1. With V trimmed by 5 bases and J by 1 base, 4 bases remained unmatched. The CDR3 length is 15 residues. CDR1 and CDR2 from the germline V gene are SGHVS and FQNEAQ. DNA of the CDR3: TGTGCCAGCAGCCCCCGGACAGGGAACACCGGGGAGCTGTTTTTT. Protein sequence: CASSPRTGNTGELFF.

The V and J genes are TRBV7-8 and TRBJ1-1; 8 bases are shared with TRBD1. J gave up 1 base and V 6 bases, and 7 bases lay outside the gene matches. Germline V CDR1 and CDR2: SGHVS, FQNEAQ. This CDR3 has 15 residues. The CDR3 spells CASRPTGAGNTEAFF. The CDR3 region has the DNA TGTGCCAGCAGGCCGACAGGGGCGGGGAACACTGAAGCTTTCTTT.

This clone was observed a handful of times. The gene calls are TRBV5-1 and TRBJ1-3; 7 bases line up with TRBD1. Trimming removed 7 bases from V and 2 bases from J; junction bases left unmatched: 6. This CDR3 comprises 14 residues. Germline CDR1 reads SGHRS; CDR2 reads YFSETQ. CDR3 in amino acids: CASGPGGTGNTIYF. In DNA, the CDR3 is TGCGCCAGCGGCCCAGGGGGAACTGGAAACACCATATATTTT.

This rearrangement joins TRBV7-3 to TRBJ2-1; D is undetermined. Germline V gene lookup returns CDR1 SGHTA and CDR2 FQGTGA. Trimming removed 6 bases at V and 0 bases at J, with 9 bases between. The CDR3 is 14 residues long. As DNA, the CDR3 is TGTGCCAGCAGTTCACAATCCTCCTACAATGAGCAGTTCTTC. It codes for CASSSQSSYNEQFF.

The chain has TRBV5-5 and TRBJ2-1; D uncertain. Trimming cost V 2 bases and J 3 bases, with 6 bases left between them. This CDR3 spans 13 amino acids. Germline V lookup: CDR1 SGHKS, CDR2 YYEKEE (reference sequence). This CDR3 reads CASSLLLYNEQFF. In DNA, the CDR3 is TGTGCCAGCAGCTTACTCCTCTACAATGAGCAGTTCTTC.

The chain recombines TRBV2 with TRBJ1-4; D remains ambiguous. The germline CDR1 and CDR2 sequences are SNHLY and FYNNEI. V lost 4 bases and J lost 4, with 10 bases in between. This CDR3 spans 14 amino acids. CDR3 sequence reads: CASSVRLHNEKLFF. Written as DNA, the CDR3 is TGTGCCAGCAGTGTCAGATTACATAATGAAAAACTGTTTTTT.

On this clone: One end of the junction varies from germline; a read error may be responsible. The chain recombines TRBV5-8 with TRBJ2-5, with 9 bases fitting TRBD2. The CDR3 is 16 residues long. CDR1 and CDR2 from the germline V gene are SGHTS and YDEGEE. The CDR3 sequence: CASSQEGGRAWETQYF. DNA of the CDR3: TGCGCCAGCAGCCAAGAAGGCGGGAGGGCCTGGGAGACCCAGTACTTC.

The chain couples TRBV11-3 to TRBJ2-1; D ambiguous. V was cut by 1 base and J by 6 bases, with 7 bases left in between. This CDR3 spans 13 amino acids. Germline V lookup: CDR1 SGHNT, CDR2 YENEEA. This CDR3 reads CASSLGRSNEQFF. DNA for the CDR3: TGTGCCAGCAGCTTAGGCAGGTCCAATGAGCAGTTCTTC.

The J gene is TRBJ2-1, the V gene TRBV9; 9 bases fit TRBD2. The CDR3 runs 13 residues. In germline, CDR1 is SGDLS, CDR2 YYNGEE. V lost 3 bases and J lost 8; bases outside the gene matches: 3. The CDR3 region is CASSARLADEQFF. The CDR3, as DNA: TGTGCCAGCAGCGCCCGACTAGCGGATGAGCAGTTCTTC.

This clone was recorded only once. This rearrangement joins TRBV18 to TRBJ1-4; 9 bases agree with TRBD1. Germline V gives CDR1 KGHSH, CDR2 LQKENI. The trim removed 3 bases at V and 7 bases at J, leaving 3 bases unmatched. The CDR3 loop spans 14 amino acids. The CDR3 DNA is TGTGCCAGCTCACCCGGACAGGGGACTGAAAAACTGTTTTTT. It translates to CASSPGQGTEKLFF.

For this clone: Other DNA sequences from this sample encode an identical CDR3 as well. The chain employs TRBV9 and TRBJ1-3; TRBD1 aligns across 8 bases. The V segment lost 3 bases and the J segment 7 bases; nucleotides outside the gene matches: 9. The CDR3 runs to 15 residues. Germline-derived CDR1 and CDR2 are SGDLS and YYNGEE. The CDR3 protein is CASSEDRAKGNTIYF. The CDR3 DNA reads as TGTGCCAGCAGCGAGGACAGGGCCAAAGGGAACACCATATATTTT.

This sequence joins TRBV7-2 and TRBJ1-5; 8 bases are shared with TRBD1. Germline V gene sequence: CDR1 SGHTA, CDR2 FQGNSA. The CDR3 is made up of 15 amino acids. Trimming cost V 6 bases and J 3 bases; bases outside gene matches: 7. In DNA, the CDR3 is TGTGCCAGCAGTCGGACAGGGACGTTCAATCAGCCCCAGCATTTT. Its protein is CASSRTGTFNQPQHF.

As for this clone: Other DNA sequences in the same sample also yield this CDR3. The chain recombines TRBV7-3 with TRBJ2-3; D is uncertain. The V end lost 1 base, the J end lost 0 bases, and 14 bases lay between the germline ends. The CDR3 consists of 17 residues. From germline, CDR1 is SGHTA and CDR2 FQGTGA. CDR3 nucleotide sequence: TGTGCCAGCAGCTTAAGGGCATTAGGATATAGCACAGATACGCAGTATTTT. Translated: CASSLRALGYSTDTQYF.

CDR3 nucleotide sequence: TGTGCCAGCAGCGTTGACAGGGGAAGATCTGAAGCTTTCTTT. Residues: CASSVDRGRSEAFF. The chain joins TRBV5-8 to TRBJ1-1, with TRBD1 identical over 8 bases. The CDR3 loop spans 14 amino acids. V lost 4 bases, J lost 6 bases, and 8 bases stayed unmatched. Looked up from germline, CDR1 is SGHTS and CDR2 is YDEGEE. The entire variable domain, with the rest obtained from reference TRBV5-8 and TRBJ1-1, is as follows: EAGVTQSPTHLIKTRGQQATLRCSPISGHTSVYWYQQALGLGLQFLLWYDEGEERNRGNFPPRFSGRQFPNYSSELNVNALELEDSALYLCASSVDRGRSEAFFGQGTRLTVV.

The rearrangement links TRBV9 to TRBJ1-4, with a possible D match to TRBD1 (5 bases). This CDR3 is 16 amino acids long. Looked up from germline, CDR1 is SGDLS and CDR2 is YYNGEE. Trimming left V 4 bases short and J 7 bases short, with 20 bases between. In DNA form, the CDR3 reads TGTGCCAGCAGCTTAACCGGGGGTCTAGGACGTGAAAAACTGTTTTTT. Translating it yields CASSLTGGLGREKLFF.

In DNA, the CDR3 is TGTGCCAGCAGCGACCGGGACAGGGGGCCTCGTGGCTACACCTTC. Protein: CASSDRDRGPRGYTF. This chain links TRBV6-1 with TRBJ1-2; the match to TRBD1 covers 12 bases. Germline-derived CDR1 and CDR2 are MNHNS and SASEGT. The CDR3 totals 15 residues. V shed 6 bases, J shed 7 bases, and the junction held 9 bases outside the gene matches.

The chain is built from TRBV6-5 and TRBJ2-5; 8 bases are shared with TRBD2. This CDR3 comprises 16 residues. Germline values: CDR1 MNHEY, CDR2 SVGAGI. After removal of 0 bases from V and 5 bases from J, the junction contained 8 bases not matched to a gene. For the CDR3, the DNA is TGTGCCAGCAGTTACTCTCCGGGACTAGGAGTGGAGACCCAGTACTTC. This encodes CASSYSPGLGVETQYF.

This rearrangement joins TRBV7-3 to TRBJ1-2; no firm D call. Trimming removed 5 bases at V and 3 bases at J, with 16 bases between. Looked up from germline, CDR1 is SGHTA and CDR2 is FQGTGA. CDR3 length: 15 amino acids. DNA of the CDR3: TGTGCCAGCAGCCGAAAAGGAGGGTTTGACTATGGCTACACCTTC. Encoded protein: CASSRKGGFDYGYTF.

CDR3 coding DNA: TGTGCCAGCAGCCCAGGGGGGCACACCGGGGAGCTGTTTTTT. This codes for CASSPGGHTGELFF. The chain links TRBV7-7 to TRBJ2-2, with D possibly matching TRBD1 (7 bases). V was pared by 5 bases and J by 3 bases, with 10 bases between. The CDR3 has 14 residues. The V gene's germline CDR1 is SSHAT and CDR2 FNYEAQ (reference sequence).

CDR3 DNA sequence: TGTGCCAGTAGTGACCCGCGGGGAGCGGGGGGCGAACACAATGAGCAGTTCTTC. Translation gives CASSDPRGAGGEHNEQFF. This chain uses TRBV19 with TRBJ2-1; 9 nucleotides align to TRBD2. The CDR3 length is 18 residues. CDR1 LNHDA and CDR2 SQIVND come from the germline V gene (reference sequence). V lost 5 bases, J lost 5 bases, and 16 bases stayed unmatched. The complete variable domain, with remaining parts taken from reference TRBV19 and TRBJ2-1, reads DGGITQSPKYLFRKEGQNVTLSCEQNLNHDAMYWYRQDPGQGLRLIYYSQIVNDFQKGDIAEGYSVSREKKESFPLTVTSAQKNPTAFYLCASSDPRGAGGEHNEQFFGPGTRLTVL.

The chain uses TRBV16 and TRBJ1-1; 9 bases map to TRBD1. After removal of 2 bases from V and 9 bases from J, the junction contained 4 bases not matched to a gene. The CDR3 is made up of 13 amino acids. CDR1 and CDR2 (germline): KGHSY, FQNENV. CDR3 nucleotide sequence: TGTGCCAGCAGCCAACCGGGACAGGGAAAAGCTTTCTTT. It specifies CASSQPGQGKAFF. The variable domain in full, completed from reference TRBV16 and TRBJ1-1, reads GEEVAQTPKHLVRGEGQKAKLYCAPIKGHSYVFWYQQVLKNEFKFLISFQNENVFDETGMPKERFSAKCLPNSPCSLEIQATKLEDSAVYFCASSQPGQGKAFFGQGTRLTVV.

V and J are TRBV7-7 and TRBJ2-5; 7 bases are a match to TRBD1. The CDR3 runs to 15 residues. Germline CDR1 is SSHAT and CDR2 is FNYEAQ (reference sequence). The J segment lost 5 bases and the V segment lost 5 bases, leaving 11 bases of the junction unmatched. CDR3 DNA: TGTGCCAGCAGCGCCGGCCCCGGGACAGAGGAGACCCAGTACTTC. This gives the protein CASSAGPGTEETQYF.

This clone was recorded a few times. The CDR3 sequence: CASSDAVADEKLFF. The CDR3 nucleotides read TGTGCCAGCAGTGATGCAGTGGCTGATGAAAAACTGTTTTTT. The rearrangement joins TRBV2 to TRBJ1-4; D gene uncertain. In germline, CDR1 is SNHLY, CDR2 FYNNEI. The ends were cut back, 3 bases at V and 6 bases at J, with 11 bases in the middle. The CDR3 is 14 residues long.

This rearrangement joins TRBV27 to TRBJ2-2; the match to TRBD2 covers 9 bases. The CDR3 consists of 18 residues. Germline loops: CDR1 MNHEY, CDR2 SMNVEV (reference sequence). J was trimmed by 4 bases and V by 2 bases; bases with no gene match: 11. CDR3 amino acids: CASSLGGRALWGTGELFF. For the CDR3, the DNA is TGTGCCAGCAGTTTAGGCGGGAGGGCCCTGTGGGGCACCGGGGAGCTGTTTTTT.